This T cell receptor (beta chain) was profiled in a study of shared clonotypes between healthy human individuals. TCRdb keeps only in-frame clones here, not all; method: immunoSEQ multiplex PCR. The data show around 530,000 clones, with roughly 79% seen just once and around 12% held by the top ten. The germline gives CDR1 SNHLY, CDR2 FYNNEI. Deletions cut 6 bases from V and 0 bases from J, with 9 bases between. This CDR3 is built from 15 residues. This TCR derives from a woman between 35 and 50 years old in good health. Some clones in this sample may be carry-over from other donors' samples. Sample: PBMCs. The V and J genes are TRBV2 and TRBJ2-6, with D possibly being TRBD2 (5 bases). CDR3 amino acids: CASSADYSGANVLTF. DNA for the CDR3: TGTGCCAGCAGCGCTGACTACTCTGGGGCCAACGTCCTGACTTTC.